The T cell receptor (beta chain) under discussion was sequenced for a study of STAT5B mutations in CD4+ large granular lymphocyte leukemia. The data were produced by immunoSEQ multiplex PCR, yet TCRdb's version contains in-frame clones alone and is incomplete. The top ten hold approximately 0.32% of the sample, which has more than 20,000 clones, approximately 80% seen once. Overall study findings and caveats: CD4-sorted patient repertoires seemed more clonal than healthy CD4+ repertoires. TRBV06-family usage was enriched in top patient clones (8/27) versus controls (2/35). Approximately 25% of private leukemic clonotypes occurred rarely in other patients' non-leukemic repertoires.

The V and J ends lost 2 bases and 2 bases respectively, with 8 bases between them. The CDR3 length is 14 residues. Germline CDR1 and CDR2: SEHNR and FQNEAQ (reference sequence). With respect to this clone: Its antigen remains unknown.

V gene TRBV7-9 combines with J gene TRBJ2-3, with D perhaps matching TRBD1 or TRBD2 (5 bases each). The sequenced material came from CD4+ T cells from blood buffy coats. This clonotype was obtained from a human donor in good health. The CDR3 spells CASSLTGTTDTQYF. The CDR3, as DNA: TGTGCCAGCAGCTTAACCGGGACCACAGATACGCAGTATTTT. Drawing the rest from reference TRBV7-9 and TRBJ2-3, the complete variable domain is DTGVSQNPRHKITKRGQNVTFRCDPISEHNRLYWYRQTLGQGPEFLTYFQNEAQLEKSRLLSDRFSAERPKGSFSTLEIQRTEQGDSAMYLCASSLTGTTDTQYFGPGTRLTVL.